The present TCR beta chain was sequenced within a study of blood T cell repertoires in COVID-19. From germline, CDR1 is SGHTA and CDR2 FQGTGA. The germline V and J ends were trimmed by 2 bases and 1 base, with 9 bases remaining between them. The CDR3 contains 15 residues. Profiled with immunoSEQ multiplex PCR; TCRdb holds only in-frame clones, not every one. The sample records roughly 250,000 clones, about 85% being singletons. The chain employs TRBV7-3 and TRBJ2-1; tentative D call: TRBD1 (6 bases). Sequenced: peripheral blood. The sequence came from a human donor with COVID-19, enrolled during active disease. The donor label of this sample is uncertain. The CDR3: CASSLLGGSYNEQFF. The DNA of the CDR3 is TGTGCCAGCAGCTTACTAGGGGGATCCTACAATGAGCAGTTCTTC.